This entry is about one T cell receptor beta chain. Its cognate antigen is unknown. With 2 bases clipped from V and 10 bases from J, the junction kept 5 bases outside the gene matches. The CDR3 runs to 14 residues. Germline assignment: CDR1 MNHNS and CDR2 SASEGT. These data come from a study of siplizumab effects on memory and regulatory T cells. General study points: Suppressive activity of Tregs proliferating in siplizumab cultures remained unconfirmed.

Assaying covered about 99,000 TCR templates per sample. Clones were sequenced by immunoSEQ multiplex PCR, and TCRdb holds only the in-frame ones, with some missing. The table lists 95,000 to 130,000 clones, roughly 94% of them singletons. The material sequenced was non-Treg CD4+ T cells sorted from blood. The sequence was obtained from a human donor in good health. This chain links TRBV6-1 with TRBJ1-6; 7 bases are a match to TRBD1. In DNA form, the CDR3 reads TGTGCCAGCAGTGAACAGGGGGGAGAATCACCCCTCCACTTT. It encodes CASSEQGGESPLHF.